The 11 T cell receptor beta chains below come from one sample, sequenced in a study of blood T cell repertoires in COVID-19. The table came from immunoSEQ multiplex PCR; TCRdb's copy has only in-frame clones and leaves some out. The sample has more than 110,000 clones; about 86% are singletons. The material sequenced was peripheral blood. The receptor set was obtained from a woman aged 35 to 49 with acute or convalescent COVID-19.

The rearrangement joins TRBV28 to TRBJ2-1, with 10 bases that match TRBD1. Germline CDR1 MDHEN, CDR2 SYDVKM. V shed 7 bases, J shed 6 bases, and the junction held 9 bases outside the gene matches. The CDR3 has 15 residues. The CDR3 coding sequence is TGTGCCAGCACCCCTTGGACAGGGGGGGGCAATGAGCAGTTCTTC. It yields the protein CASTPWTGGGNEQFF.

The rearrangement links TRBV23-1 to TRBJ2-7, with 7 positions matching TRBD1. TRBV23-1 is marked as an open reading frame, function uncertain. The junction had 10 bases not matched to a gene; V was cut back by 2 bases and J by 0 bases. The CDR3 runs 17 residues. CDR3 region: CASSQLLSGTASYEQYF. The CDR3 bases are TGCGCCAGCAGTCAACTTCTGTCCGGGACAGCCTCCTACGAGCAGTACTTC.

The chain joins TRBV4-3 to TRBJ1-2, with D possibly TRBD1 on 5 matching bases. Trimming pared 0 bases from V and 8 bases from J, leaving 10 bases between. Per germline, CDR1 LGHNA and CDR2 YSLEER. This CDR3 comprises 13 residues. CDR3 nucleotides: TGCGCCAGCAGCCAAGACAGGGTAGGCGGCTACACCTTC. Translation gives CASSQDRVGGYTF.

The J gene is TRBJ1-2, the V gene TRBV19; the match to TRBD1 covers 7 bases. The CDR3 contains 13 residues. Germline V gene lookup returns CDR1 LNHDA and CDR2 SQIVND (reference sequence). V trimming: 9 bases; J trimming: 4 bases; junction bases outside the gene matches: 8. CDR3 in amino acids: CASTGTAPYGYTF. The CDR3 nucleotides read TGTGCCAGCACCGGGACAGCTCCCTATGGCTACACCTTC. The whole variable domain, remainder taken from reference TRBV19 and TRBJ1-2, is DGGITQSPKYLFRKEGQNVTLSCEQNLNHDAMYWYRQDPGQGLRLIYYSQIVNDFQKGDIAEGYSVSREKKESFPLTVTSAQKNPTAFYLCASTGTAPYGYTFGSGTRLTVV.

The chain has TRBV29-1 and TRBJ1-2; possibly TRBD1 for D (5 bases). The CDR3 extends over 15 amino acids. CDR1 is SQVTM and CDR2 is ANQGSEA in the germline V gene. Trimming shortened V by 0 bases and J by 5 bases, and 16 bases separated the two germline ends. The CDR3 nucleotides are TGCAGCGTTGAAGATAAGCTTGAAGGGGCGTATGGCTACACCTTC. As protein: CSVEDKLEGAYGYTF.

The rearrangement uses TRBV2 and TRBJ1-2; 10 bases map to TRBD1. Per the germline V gene, CDR1 is SNHLY and CDR2 is FYNNEI. Germline trimming cut 6 bases from V and 6 bases from J; bases unmatched to any gene: 4. The CDR3 runs to 13 residues. CDR3 in amino acids: CASRTGTGDGYTF. CDR3 coding DNA: TGTGCCAGCAGGACCGGGACAGGGGATGGCTACACCTTC. Supplemented by reference TRBV2 and TRBJ1-2, the full variable domain reads EPEVTQTPSHQVTQMGQEVILRCVPISNHLYFYWYRQILGQKVEFLVSFYNNEISEKSEIFDDQFSVERPDGSNFTLKIRSTKLEDSAMYFCASRTGTGDGYTFGSGTRLTVV.

In nucleotides, the CDR3 is TGTGCCAGCAGTTCGACAGATTATAACACTGAAGCTTTCTTT. Its protein product is CASSSTDYNTEAFF. The rearrangement joins TRBV6-5 to TRBJ1-1, with D perhaps matching TRBD1 (5 bases). Trimming shortened V by 4 bases and J by 2 bases, and 11 bases separated the two germline ends. Per the germline V gene, CDR1 is MNHEY and CDR2 is SVGAGI. The CDR3 extends over 14 amino acids.

The V and J genes are TRBV3-1 (or the pseudogene TRBV3-2) and TRBJ1-5; 8 bases map to TRBD1. Germline V gene data show CDR1 as LGHDT and CDR2 as YNNKEL (reference sequence). The CDR3 has 16 amino acids. The trim removed 8 bases at V and 0 bases at J, leaving 9 bases unmatched. CDR3 protein: CASQQGGVYSNQPQHF. Here the CDR3 DNA reads TGTGCCAGCCAACAGGGGGGGGTCTATAGCAATCAGCCCCAGCATTTT.

Regarding this clone: In the same sample, other DNA sequences code for this CDR3. The genes are TRBV4-3 and TRBJ1-1, with D possibly matching TRBD1 (6 bases). Trimming cost V 4 bases and J 5 bases, with 11 bases left between them. CDR3 size: 13 residues. Germline values: CDR1 LGHNA, CDR2 YSLEER. The CDR3 reads CASSRAQGTEAFF. CDR3 DNA sequence: TGCGCCAGCAGCCGAGCCCAGGGGACTGAAGCTTTCTTT.

Only a few counts were recorded for this clone. This chain joins TRBV27 and TRBJ1-1, with a weak D call TRBD1 (5 bases). V was shortened by 0 bases and J by 11 bases, with 10 bases between the two germline ends. This CDR3 has 12 residues. The germline CDR1 and CDR2 sequences are MNHEY and SMNVEV (reference sequence). CDR3 coding DNA: TGTGCCAGCAGTTTATCTGGAGGGGACGCTTTCTTT. Translating it yields CASSLSGGDAFF.

The chain couples TRBV12-3 or TRBV12-4 to TRBJ1-5; no clear D. This CDR3 has 13 amino acids. Trimming pared 4 bases from V and 7 bases from J, leaving 11 bases between. This CDR3 is CASSSPPGQPQHF. The CDR3 DNA sequence: TGTGCCAGCAGTTCACCCCCGGGGCAGCCCCAGCATTTT.